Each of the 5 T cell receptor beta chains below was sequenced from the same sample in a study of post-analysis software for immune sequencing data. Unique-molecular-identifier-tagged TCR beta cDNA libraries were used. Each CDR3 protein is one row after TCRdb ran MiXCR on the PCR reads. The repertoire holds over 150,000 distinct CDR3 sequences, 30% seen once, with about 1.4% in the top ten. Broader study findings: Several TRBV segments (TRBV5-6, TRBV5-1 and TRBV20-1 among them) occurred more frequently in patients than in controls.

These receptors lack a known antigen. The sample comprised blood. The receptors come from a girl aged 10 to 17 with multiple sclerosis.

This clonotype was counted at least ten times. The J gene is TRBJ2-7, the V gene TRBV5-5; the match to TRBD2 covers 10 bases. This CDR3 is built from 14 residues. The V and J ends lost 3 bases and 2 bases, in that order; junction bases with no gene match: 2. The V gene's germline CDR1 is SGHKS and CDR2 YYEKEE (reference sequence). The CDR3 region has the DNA TGTGCCAGCAGCTGGACTAGCGGAGCCTACGAGCAGTACTTC. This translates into CASSWTSGAYEQYF.

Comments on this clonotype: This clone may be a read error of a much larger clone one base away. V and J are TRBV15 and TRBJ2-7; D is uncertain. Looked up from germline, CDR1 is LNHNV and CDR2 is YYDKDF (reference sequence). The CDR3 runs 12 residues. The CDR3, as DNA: TGTGCCACCAGCGAGCAAAACTACGAGCGGTACTTC. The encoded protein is CATSEQNYERYF.

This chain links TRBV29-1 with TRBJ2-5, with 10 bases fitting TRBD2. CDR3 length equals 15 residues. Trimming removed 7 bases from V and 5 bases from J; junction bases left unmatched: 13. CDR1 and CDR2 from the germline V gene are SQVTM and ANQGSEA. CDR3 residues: CSAPGPAGGHETQYF. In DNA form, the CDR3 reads TGCAGCGCCCCGGGGCCAGCGGGGGGGCACGAGACCCAGTACTTC.

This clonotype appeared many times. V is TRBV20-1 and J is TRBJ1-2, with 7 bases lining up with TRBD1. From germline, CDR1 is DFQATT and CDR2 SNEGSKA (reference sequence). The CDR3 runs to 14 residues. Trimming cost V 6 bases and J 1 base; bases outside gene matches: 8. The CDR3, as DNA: TGCAGTGCCAAAGACAGGGAAGTTAACTATGGCTACACCTTC. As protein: CSAKDREVNYGYTF.

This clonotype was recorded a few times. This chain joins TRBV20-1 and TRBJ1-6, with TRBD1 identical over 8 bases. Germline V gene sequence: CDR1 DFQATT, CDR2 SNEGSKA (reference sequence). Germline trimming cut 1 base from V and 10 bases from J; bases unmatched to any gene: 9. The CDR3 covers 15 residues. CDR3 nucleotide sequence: TGCAGTGCTAGAGTGGCGGACAGGGCAGGATCACCCCTCCACTTT. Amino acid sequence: CSARVADRAGSPLHF.